This TCR beta chain came from a study of cytomegalovirus exposure and HLA in healthy donors. General study results and limits: Specific recognition of CMV antigens was confirmed in vitro for a few chains (all CMV-associated). The classifier was said to identify cytomegalovirus status with high specificity and sensitivity.

Sequenced by immunoSEQ multiplex PCR; TCRdb stores in-frame clones only, minus some. This table holds 150,000 to 200,000 clones, roughly 85% found once. The CDR3 is made up of 15 amino acids. CDR1 SSHAT and CDR2 FNYEAQ come from the germline V gene (reference sequence). A note on this clone: Its matching antigen is unknown. At one of its ends the junction is not consistent with the germline gene, which may arise from a read error.

Sequencing was performed on PBMCs. This sequence joins TRBV7-7 and TRBJ2-1; 8 nucleotides align to TRBD1. The receptor was derived from a young man in good health and CMV-seropositive. CDR3 protein: CASSLDRATYNEQFF. CDR3 sequence (DNA): TGTGCTAGCAGCCTGGACAGGGCTACCTACAATGAGCAGTTCTTC.